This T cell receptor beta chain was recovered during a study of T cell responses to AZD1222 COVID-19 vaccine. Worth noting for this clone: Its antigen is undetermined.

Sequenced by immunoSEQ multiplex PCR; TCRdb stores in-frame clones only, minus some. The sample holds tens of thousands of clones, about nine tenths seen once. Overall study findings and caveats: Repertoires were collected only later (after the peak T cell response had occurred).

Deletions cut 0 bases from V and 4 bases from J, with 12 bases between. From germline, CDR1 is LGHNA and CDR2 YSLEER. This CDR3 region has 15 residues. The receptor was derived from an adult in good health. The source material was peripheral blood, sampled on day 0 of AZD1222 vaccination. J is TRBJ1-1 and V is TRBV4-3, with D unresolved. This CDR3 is CASSQDAGSGTEAFF. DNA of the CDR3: TGCGCCAGCAGCCAAGATGCCGGGTCAGGCACTGAAGCTTTCTTT.